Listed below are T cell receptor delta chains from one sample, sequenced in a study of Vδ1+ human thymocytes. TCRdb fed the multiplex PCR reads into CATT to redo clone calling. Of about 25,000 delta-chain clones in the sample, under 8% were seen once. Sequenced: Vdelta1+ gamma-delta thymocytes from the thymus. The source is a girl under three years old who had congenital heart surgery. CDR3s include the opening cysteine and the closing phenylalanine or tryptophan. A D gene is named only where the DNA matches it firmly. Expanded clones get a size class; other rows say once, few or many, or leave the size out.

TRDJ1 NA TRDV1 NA TGTGCTCTTGGGGAACCGACACGACGGGGATCCACCGATAAACTCATCTTT CALGEPTRRGSTDKLIF
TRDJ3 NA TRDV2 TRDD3 TGTGCCTGTGACACTCACCTAATCCGGGGGATACGCAAGCCCCTGTCCTCCTGGGACACCCGACAGATGTTTTTC CACDTHLIRGIRKPLSSWDTRQMFF
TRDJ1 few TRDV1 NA TGTGCTCTTGGGGAAAATAAGAACCTTCCCACCCGAGGTACGCCCGATAAACTCATCTTT CALGENKNLPTRGTPDKLIF
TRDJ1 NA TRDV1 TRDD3 TGTGCTCTTGGGGAACCCCCCTTTCTGGGGGATACCGATAAACTCATCTTT CALGEPPFLGDTDKLIF
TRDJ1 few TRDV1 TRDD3 TGTGCTCTTGGGGAACCCCTCGGCTACTGGGGGACACCGTACACCGATAAACTCATCTTT CALGEPLGYWGTPYTDKLIF
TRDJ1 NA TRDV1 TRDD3 TGTGCTCTTGGGGAACTAGTTCCTGGAACTGGGGGATACTCCTACACCGATAAACTCATCTTT CALGELVPGTGGYSYTDKLIF
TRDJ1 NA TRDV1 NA TGTGCTCTTGGGGAAGCAGGCCTCCCTGGGCTTCATCGACCTATGTACACCGATAAACTCATCTTT CALGEAGLPGLHRPMYTDKLIF
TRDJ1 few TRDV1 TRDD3 TGTGCTCTTGGGGACGAGTTATTAGCGTACTGGGGGATACCCGATAAACTCATCTTT CALGDELLAYWGIPDKLIF
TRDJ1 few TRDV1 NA TGTGCTCTTGGGAGTCGTCCACACAGGTACACCGATAAACTCATCTTT CALGSRPHRYTDKLIF
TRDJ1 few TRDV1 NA TGTGCTCTTGGATACATTCCTGGGGCATACACCGATAAACTCATCTTT CALGYIPGAYTDKLIF
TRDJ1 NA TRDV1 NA TGTGCTCTTGGGGACATATCCTCCCTCTGGGAGGCCGATAAACTCATCTTT CALGDISSLWEADKLIF
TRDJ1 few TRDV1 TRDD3 TGTGCTCTTGGGGAACGCCGGTACTGGGGGATACCCACCGATAAACTCATCTTT CALGERRYWGIPTDKLIF
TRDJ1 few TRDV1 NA TGTGCTCTTGGGGACCAAAGCGTCGGCCTTCCCAACATGTACACCGATAAACTCATCTTT CALGDQSVGLPNMYTDKLIF
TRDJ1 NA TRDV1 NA TGTGCTCTTGGGGAACTCAGGAGGGATTACAGGGTGTACACCGATAAACTCATCTTT CALGELRRDYRVYTDKLIF
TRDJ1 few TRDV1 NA TGTGCTCTTGGGAAGGAACCGTTGTACCGCCTCACCGATAAACTCATCTTT CALGKEPLYRLTDKLIF
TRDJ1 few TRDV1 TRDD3 TGTGCTCTTGGGGAACTACGGGGGATACCACGGTACACCGATAAACTCATCTTT CALGELRGIPRYTDKLIF
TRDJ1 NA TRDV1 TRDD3 TGTGCTCTTGGGGAACCCTACGTGGGGTGGGGGATATCCCCCGATAAACTCATCTTT CALGEPYVGWGISPDKLIF
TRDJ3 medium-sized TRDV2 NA TGTGCCTGTGACCGGCTGCGCGATAGCTCCTGGGACACCCGACAGATGTTTTTC CACDRLRDSSWDTRQMFF
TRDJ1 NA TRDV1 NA TGTGCTCTTGGGGAGAGACTACGCGAGGGTGTCGCAGACAAACTCATCTTT CALGERLREGVADKLIF
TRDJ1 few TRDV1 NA TGTGCTCTTGGGACCCGTTCCTCTTCTATGGGGGCATACACCGATAAACTCATCTTT CALGTRSSSMGAYTDKLIF